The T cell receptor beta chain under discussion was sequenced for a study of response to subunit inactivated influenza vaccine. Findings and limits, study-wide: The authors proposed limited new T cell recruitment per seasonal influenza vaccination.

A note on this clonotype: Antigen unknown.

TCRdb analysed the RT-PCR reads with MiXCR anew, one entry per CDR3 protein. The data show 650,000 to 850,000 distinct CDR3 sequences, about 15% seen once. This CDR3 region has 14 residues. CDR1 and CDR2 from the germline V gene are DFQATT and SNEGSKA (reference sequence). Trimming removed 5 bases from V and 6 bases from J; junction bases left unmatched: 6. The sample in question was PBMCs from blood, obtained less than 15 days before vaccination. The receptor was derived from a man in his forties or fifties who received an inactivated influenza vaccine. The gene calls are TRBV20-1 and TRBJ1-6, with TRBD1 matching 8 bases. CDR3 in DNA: TGCAGTGCTGCAGGGGGCCATTCTAATTCACCCCTCCACTTT. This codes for CSAAGGHSNSPLHF.